These 16 T cell receptor beta chains originate from one sample sequenced in a study of CD8 T cells in ankylosing spondylitis. Broader study findings: Characteristic, it appeared, of ankylosing spondylitis blood was a TCR beta motif of several highly homologous variants.

Which antigens these TCRs recognize remains unknown. TCRdb redid the calling of the 5' RACE reads with MiXCR, one entry per CDR3 protein. The data contain roughly 400,000 distinct CDR3 sequences, about a fifth of them singletons. Sequenced sample: blood, either unsorted or a sorted T cell fraction (not recorded which). Receptors were obtained from a male donor with ankylosing spondylitis.

The chain combines TRBV20-1 with TRBJ2-1; TRBD1 agrees at 10 bases. Trimming took 3 bases from V and 9 from J; bases not matched to a gene: 11. The CDR3 spans 15 residues. From germline, CDR1 is DFQATT and CDR2 SNEGSKA (reference sequence). The CDR3 DNA follows: TGCAGTGCTAGTATGGGACAGGGGATAGTTGGTGAGCAGTTCTTC. It codes for CSASMGQGIVGEQFF.

The V call is TRBV12-3 or TRBV12-4, the J call TRBJ2-2; D possibly corresponds to TRBD2 (5 bases). V was clipped by 9 bases and J by 6 bases, with 17 bases between them. CDR3 size: 14 residues. In DNA form, the CDR3 reads TGTGCCAGTCTTTGGGAGAGGAGCGCCGGGGAGCTGTTTTTT. It is translated as CASLWERSAGELFF.

A few counts support this clonotype. The chain's CDR3 is CASSLSGFNEQFF. The CDR3 DNA follows: TGCGCCAGCAGCCTGAGTGGATTCAATGAGCAGTTCTTC. V is TRBV4-3 and J is TRBJ2-1; D is undetermined. CDR3 length: 13 amino acids. Germline V gene lookup returns CDR1 LGHNA and CDR2 YSLEER. V lost 4 bases to trimming and J lost 6 bases, with 10 bases between them.

The sample holds many counts of this clonotype. CDR3 nucleotides: TGCAGCGTAGACGACCTGAGCGGGATTCGCACAGATACGCAGTATTTT. As protein: CSVDDLSGIRTDTQYF. This chain links TRBV29-1 with TRBJ2-3; 7 bases are shared with TRBD2. Germline assignment: CDR1 SQVTM and CDR2 ANQGSEA. This CDR3 region has 16 residues. Trimming took 6 bases from V and 1 from J; bases not matched to a gene: 13.

This chain links TRBV6-2 or TRBV6-3 with TRBJ2-7, with a weak D call TRBD2 (6 bases). Germline assignment: CDR1 MNHEY and CDR2 SVGEGT. V was cut by 2 bases and J by 6 bases, with 11 bases left in between. This CDR3 has 13 amino acids. CDR3: CASSYGRGSEQYF. The CDR3 nucleotides are TGTGCCAGCAGTTACGGGCGGGGATCCGAGCAGTACTTC.

The rearrangement joins TRBV7-2 to TRBJ2-6; the D is unclear. Trimming removed 2 bases from V and 2 bases from J, with 7 bases in between. The CDR3 consists of 15 residues. Per germline, CDR1 SGHTA and CDR2 FQGNSA. Here the CDR3 DNA reads TGTGCCAGCAGCTTAATGATTACTGGGGCCAACGTCCTGACTTTC. Protein product: CASSLMITGANVLTF.

This clonotype has more than one count but fewer than ten. The chain is built from TRBV10-3 and TRBJ2-3; no clear D gene. CDR1 is ENHRY and CDR2 is SYGVKD in the germline V gene. This CDR3 spans 11 amino acids. V lost 3 bases to trimming and J lost 5 bases, with 3 bases between them. The CDR3 DNA follows: TGTGCCATCAGTGATTTAGATACGCAGTATTTT. Its translation: CAISDLDTQYF.

This chain connects TRBV12-3 or TRBV12-4 to TRBJ2-1, with 10 bases that match TRBD1. The V gene end was trimmed by 5 bases and the J gene end by 8 bases; junction bases not matched to a gene: 9. CDR3 length: 15 residues. The CDR3 bases are TGTGCCAGCAGTCTCAGACAGGGGGCGGCAGATGAGCAGTTCTTC. Translation: CASSLRQGAADEQFF.

This clonotype turned up a few times. The chain couples TRBV5-1 to TRBJ2-7; D gene ambiguous. With 0 bases removed from V and 3 bases from J, the gap between germline ends came to 13 bases. CDR1 is SGHRS, CDR2 YFSETQ, per germline. This CDR3 region has 15 residues. The CDR3 loop reads CASSLVKGGYYEQYF. CDR3 nucleotides: TGCGCCAGCAGCTTGGTAAAAGGCGGCTACTACGAGCAGTACTTC.

V and J are TRBV20-1 and TRBJ2-5, with TRBD1 matching over 9 bases. Trimming took 1 base from V and 4 from J; bases not matched to a gene: 1. CDR3 length equals 13 residues. Germline V gives CDR1 DFQATT, CDR2 SNEGSKA (reference sequence). The DNA of the CDR3 is TGCAGTGCTAGAGGACAGGGGGGAGAGACCCAGTACTTC. This encodes CSARGQGGETQYF.

In this sample, this clonotype turned up many times. This rearrangement joins TRBV7-6 to TRBJ1-4; D unclear. CDR1 is SGHVS and CDR2 is FNYEAQ in the germline V gene. This CDR3 is 13 amino acids long. The V end was cut by 1 base, the J end by 7 bases, with 7 bases between. CDR3 DNA sequence: TGTGCCAGCAGCTTAGGAGGGTTTGAAAAACTGTTTTTT. Its translation is CASSLGGFEKLFF.

This clonotype was picked up one time. The chain is built from TRBV29-1 and TRBJ2-3; TRBD1 matches 9 bases. Trimming took 3 bases from V and 5 from J; bases not matched to a gene: 9. The CDR3 covers 15 residues. Germline lookup yields CDR1 SQVTM and CDR2 ANQGSEA. CDR3 DNA sequence: TGCAGCGTTGAGAAGGGGACAGGGAAGGTAGATACGCAGTATTTT. Protein: CSVEKGTGKVDTQYF.

This clonotype was counted only a few times. The chain combines TRBV3-1 with TRBJ2-3; the D gene is possibly TRBD2 (5 bases). Trimming took 4 bases from V and 7 from J, leaving 9 bases between them. Per the germline V gene, CDR1 is LGHDT and CDR2 is YNNKEL (reference sequence). The CDR3 has 12 residues. Here the CDR3 reads CASSPRRHTQYF. Written as DNA, the CDR3 is TGTGCCAGCAGCCCCAGGAGGCATACGCAGTATTTT.

The rearrangement links TRBV7-8 to TRBJ2-7; D is unresolved. Germline V gene data show CDR1 as SGHVS and CDR2 as FQNEAQ. V lost 6 bases and J lost 1, with 16 bases in between. The CDR3 totals 15 residues. The CDR3 region is CASRHWRGESYEQYF. The CDR3 region has the DNA TGTGCCAGCAGGCATTGGAGAGGCGAGTCCTACGAGCAGTACTTC.

This clonotype was recorded a few times. The rearrangement links TRBV5-1 to TRBJ1-1; D may be TRBD1 (5 bases). Germline CDR1 and CDR2: SGHRS and YFSETQ. The CDR3 extends over 13 amino acids. The V end was cut by 4 bases, the J end by 1 base, with 8 bases between. In DNA form, the CDR3 reads TGCGCCAGCAGCACCGGGGCGAACACTGAAGCTTTCTTT. This gives the protein CASSTGANTEAFF.

The J gene is TRBJ1-1, the V gene TRBV7-9, with D perhaps matching TRBD1 (6 bases). V shed 4 bases and J shed 0 bases, with 12 bases lying between them. The CDR3 is 15 residues long. Germline loops: CDR1 SEHNR, CDR2 FQNEAQ (reference sequence). CDR3 region: CASSYGQFMNTEAFF. The CDR3 DNA follows: TGTGCCAGCAGCTACGGACAGTTCATGAACACTGAAGCTTTCTTT.